The 9 T cell receptor beta chains listed next were all sequenced from one sample in a study of blood T cell repertoires in COVID-19. The protocol was immunoSEQ multiplex PCR, while the TCRdb copy is restricted to in-frame clones and leaves out a portion. The sample lists about 290,000 clones, 80% to 90% occurring once. Sequencing used peripheral blood. These TCRs come from a man in his forties with acute or convalescent COVID-19.

The CDR3 spells CASSPTGGAGQPQHF. The CDR3 bases are TGTGCCAGTAGTCCCACAGGGGGCGCGGGTCAGCCCCAGCATTTT. V gene TRBV19 combines with J gene TRBJ1-5, with 9 bases fitting TRBD1. The CDR3 spans 15 residues. Germline V gives CDR1 LNHDA, CDR2 SQIVND (reference sequence). Trimming at V came to 5 bases and at J to 6 bases, leaving 8 bases not matched to a gene.

The rearrangement links TRBV7-6 to TRBJ2-5; 7 bases align to TRBD1. Germline loops: CDR1 SGHVS, CDR2 FNYEAQ. Trimming cost V 1 base and J 7 bases; bases outside gene matches: 6. The CDR3 has 14 amino acids. Here the CDR3 reads CASSLEGGRVTQYF. CDR3 sequence (DNA): TGTGCCAGCAGCTTAGAAGGGGGCCGGGTGACCCAGTACTTC.

The V gene is TRBV7-8, the J gene TRBJ1-1; D may be TRBD1 (6 bases). CDR1 is SGHVS, CDR2 FQNEAQ, per germline. The V and J ends lost 0 bases and 1 base respectively, with 12 bases between them. The CDR3 length is 16 residues. In DNA, the CDR3 is TGTGCCAGCAGCTTAGCTAGGGCCAGGGGGAACACTGAAGCTTTCTTT. This encodes CASSLARARGNTEAFF. Drawing the rest from reference TRBV7-8 and TRBJ1-1, the complete variable domain is GAGVSQSPRYKVAKRGQDVALRCDPISGHVSLFWYQQALGQGPEFLTYFQNEAQLDKSGLPSDRFFAERPEGSVSTLKIQRTQQEDSAVYLCASSLARARGNTEAFFGQGTRLTVV.

The rearrangement links TRBV19 to TRBJ2-1; D gene unclear. The CDR3 loop spans 12 amino acids. Trimming took 5 bases from V and 2 from J, leaving 4 bases between them. Per the germline V gene, CDR1 is LNHDA and CDR2 is SQIVND (reference sequence). The CDR3 region has the DNA TGTGCCAGTAGTTCCACCTACAATGAGCAGTTCTTC. Protein sequence: CASSSTYNEQFF.

The rearrangement joins TRBV5-1 to TRBJ1-1, with TRBD1 matching over 9 bases. Germline CDR1 reads SGHRS; CDR2 reads YFSETQ. This CDR3 region has 18 residues. V dropped 2 bases and J dropped 0; count of bases not matched to a gene: 11. The CDR3 DNA is TGCGCCAGCAGCTTTCTCCCTGTCGGGACAGGGCTGAACACTGAAGCTTTCTTT. Protein sequence: CASSFLPVGTGLNTEAFF.

This chain connects TRBV5-1 to TRBJ2-2; D remains ambiguous. Germline V gives CDR1 SGHRS, CDR2 YFSETQ. The V gene lost 0 bases and the J gene lost 1 base, with 4 bases spanning the gap. This CDR3 has 14 residues. CDR3 sequence reads: CASSLERNTGELFF. CDR3 sequence (DNA): TGCGCCAGCAGCTTGGAGCGGAACACCGGGGAGCTGTTTTTT.

The chain uses TRBV30 and TRBJ1-4; D is unresolved. CDR3 length: 14 residues. The V gene lost 0 bases and the J gene lost 8 bases, with 13 bases spanning the gap. Germline CDR1 and CDR2: GTSNPN and SVGIG (reference sequence). The CDR3 DNA is TGTGCCTGGAGTGTTTTCGGGGTTGAGGAAAAACTGTTTTTT. The encoded protein is CAWSVFGVEEKLFF.

The chain joins TRBV5-1 to TRBJ2-1; TRBD2 aligns across 9 bases. This CDR3 comprises 15 residues. CDR1 SGHRS and CDR2 YFSETQ come from the germline V gene. The trim removed 4 bases at V and 7 bases at J, leaving 9 bases unmatched. The DNA of the CDR3 is TGCGCCAGCAGCCGGGGCGGGGGGGCTTCTAATGAGCAGTTCTTC. Residues: CASSRGGGASNEQFF.

The chain carries TRBV6-6 and TRBJ1-2, with 10 bases lining up with TRBD1. J gave up 4 bases and V 8 bases, and 13 bases lay outside the gene matches. The CDR3 runs to 16 residues. Germline values: CDR1 MNHNY, CDR2 SVGAGI (reference sequence). The CDR3 region is CASSPRQGARSYGYTF. The CDR3 nucleotides are TGTGCCAGCTCCCCCCGACAGGGGGCAAGGAGCTATGGCTACACCTTC.